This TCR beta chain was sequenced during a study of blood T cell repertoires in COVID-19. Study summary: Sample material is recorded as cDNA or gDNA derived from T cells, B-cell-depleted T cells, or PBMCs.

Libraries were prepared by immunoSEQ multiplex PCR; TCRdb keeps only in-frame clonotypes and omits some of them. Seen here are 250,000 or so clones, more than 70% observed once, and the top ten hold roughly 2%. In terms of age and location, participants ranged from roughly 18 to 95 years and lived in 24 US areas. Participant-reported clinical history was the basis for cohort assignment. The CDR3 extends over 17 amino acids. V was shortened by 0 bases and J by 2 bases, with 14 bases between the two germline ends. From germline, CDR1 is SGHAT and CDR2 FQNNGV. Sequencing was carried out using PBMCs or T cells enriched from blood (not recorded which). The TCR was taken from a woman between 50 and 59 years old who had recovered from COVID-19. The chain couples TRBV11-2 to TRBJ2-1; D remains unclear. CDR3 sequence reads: CASSLDRFTGTYNEQFF. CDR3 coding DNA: TGTGCCAGCAGCTTAGACAGATTTACGGGTACCTACAATGAGCAGTTCTTC. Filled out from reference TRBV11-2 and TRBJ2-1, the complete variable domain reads EAGVAQSPRYKIIEKRQSVAFWCNPISGHATLYWYQQILGQGPKLLIQFQNNGVVDDSQLPKDRFSAERLKGVDSTLKIQPAKLEDSAVYLCASSLDRFTGTYNEQFFGPGTRLTVL.